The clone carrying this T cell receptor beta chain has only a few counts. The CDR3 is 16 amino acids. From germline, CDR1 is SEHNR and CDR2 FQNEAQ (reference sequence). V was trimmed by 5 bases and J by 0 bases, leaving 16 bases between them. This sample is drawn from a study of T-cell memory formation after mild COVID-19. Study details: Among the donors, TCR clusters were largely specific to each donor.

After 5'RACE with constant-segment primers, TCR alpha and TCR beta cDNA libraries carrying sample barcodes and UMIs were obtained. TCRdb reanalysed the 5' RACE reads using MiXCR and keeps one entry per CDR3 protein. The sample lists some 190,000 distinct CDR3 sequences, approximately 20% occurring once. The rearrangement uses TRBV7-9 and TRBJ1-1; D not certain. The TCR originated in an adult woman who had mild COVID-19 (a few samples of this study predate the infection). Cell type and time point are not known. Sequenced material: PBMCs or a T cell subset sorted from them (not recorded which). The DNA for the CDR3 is TGTGCCAGCAGCCTCCTGGACCGCCGCATGAACACTGAAGCTTTCTTT. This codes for CASSLLDRRMNTEAFF.